The 14 T cell receptor beta chains in this list originate from one sample, sequenced in a study of CD8 T cells in Susac syndrome. The RNA input was roughly 0.45 to 1 ug, and it was reverse transcribed with random hexamers. Each CDR3 protein is one row after TCRdb ran MiXCR on the immunoSEQ multiplex PCR reads. The sample holds about 85,000 distinct CDR3 sequences, about 95% seen once. The sample taken for sequencing was CD8+ T cells from PBMCs. Source of these receptors: a human donor with Susac syndrome.

J is TRBJ2-1 and V is TRBV27; 10 nucleotides agree with TRBD2. J gave up 4 bases and V 5 bases, and 5 bases lay outside the gene matches. Germline assignment: CDR1 MNHEY and CDR2 SMNVEV (reference sequence). The CDR3 loop spans 15 amino acids. CDR3 loop: CASSILAGVYNEQFF. The DNA of the CDR3 is TGTGCCAGCAGTATCCTAGCGGGAGTATACAATGAGCAGTTCTTC.

This clonotype was seen only a few times. CDR3 sequence: CATLGGTGEQYF. CDR3 bases: TGTGCCACCCTTGGGGGAACCGGCGAGCAGTACTTC. The chain employs TRBV11-1 and TRBJ2-7; D may match TRBD1 or TRBD2 (5 bases each). This CDR3 comprises 12 residues. Germline V lookup: CDR1 SGHAT, CDR2 FQDESV (reference sequence). Trimming removed 10 bases at V and 6 bases at J, with 16 bases between.

This clonotype occurred once. This chain links TRBV5-4 with TRBJ2-7; 13 bases match TRBD2. CDR3 length equals 16 residues. V lost 3 bases to trimming and J lost 4 bases; unmatched junction nucleotides: 7. The germline V gene has CDR1 SGHNT and CDR2 YYREEE (reference sequence). The CDR3 spells CASSSGTSGISYEQYF. The CDR3 nucleotides are TGTGCCAGCAGCTCAGGGACTAGCGGGATTTCATACGAGCAGTACTTC.

The CDR3 region has the DNA TGTGCCAGCAGCGGACTAGCGTACTACAATGAGCAGTTCTTC. Encoded protein: CASSGLAYYNEQFF. The chain joins TRBV7-9 to TRBJ2-1; TRBD2 aligns across 9 bases. This CDR3 comprises 14 residues. Unmatched junction bases numbered 2, after V lost 5 bases and J lost 3 bases. Germline V CDR1 and CDR2: SEHNR, FQNEAQ (reference sequence).

This rearrangement joins TRBV27 to TRBJ2-3; D call uncertain. CDR1 and CDR2 (germline): MNHEY, SMNVEV (reference sequence). The CDR3 consists of 14 residues. The V gene lost 4 bases and the J gene lost 4 bases, with 12 bases spanning the gap. CDR3 DNA sequence: TGTGCCAGCAGTTGGGCCGCGGTGGCAGATACGCAGTATTTT. Amino acids: CASSWAAVADTQYF.

V gene TRBV20-1 combines with J gene TRBJ1-5; D gene uncertain. The germline CDR1 and CDR2 sequences are DFQATT and SNEGSKA (reference sequence). The germline V and J ends were trimmed by 3 bases and 6 bases, with 9 bases remaining between them. The CDR3 spans 12 residues. The CDR3 loop reads CSARYSGQPQHF. CDR3 sequence (DNA): TGCAGTGCTAGGTACTCGGGTCAGCCCCAGCATTTT.

The V gene is TRBV7-9, the J gene TRBJ2-7; no clear D gene. In germline, CDR1 is SEHNR, CDR2 FQNEAQ (reference sequence). The CDR3 covers 11 residues. V lost 0 bases and J lost 10, with 7 bases in between. The CDR3 loop is CASSLAIEQYF. In DNA form, the CDR3 reads TGTGCCAGCAGCTTAGCGATAGAACAGTACTTC.

The rearrangement uses TRBV12-3 or TRBV12-4 and TRBJ2-3; D gene unclear. The CDR3 sequence is 12 residues long. V dropped 1 base and J dropped 2 bases, with 1 base sitting between them. DNA for the CDR3: TGTGCCAGCAGTTTAGACACAGATACGCAGTATTTT. Its protein product is CASSLDTDTQYF.

The chain employs TRBV15 and TRBJ2-6; D is perhaps TRBD1 or TRBD2 (6 bases each). Germline assignment: CDR1 LNHNV and CDR2 YYDKDF (reference sequence). The CDR3 has 18 amino acids. V dropped 5 bases and J dropped 1 base, with 18 bases sitting between them. This chain's CDR3 is CATSGGGKRASGANVLTF. The CDR3 DNA reads TGTGCCACCAGCGGAGGGGGGAAGAGGGCATCTGGGGCCAACGTCCTGACTTTC.

The chain combines TRBV7-3 with TRBJ2-6; unclear D gene. The CDR3 is 15 amino acids. Trimming removed 0 bases at V and 2 bases at J, with 5 bases between. Germline V gives CDR1 SGHTA, CDR2 FQGTGA. CDR3 DNA: TGTGCCAGCAGCTTAACGGTAGCTGGGGCCAACGTCCTGACTTTC. Protein sequence: CASSLTVAGANVLTF.

The CDR3 region is CSVPGGARAEAFF. The CDR3 DNA reads as TGCAGCGTCCCCGGGGGGGCGAGAGCTGAAGCTTTCTTT. The V gene is TRBV29-1, the J gene TRBJ1-1; D might be TRBD1 (6 bases). The CDR3 loop spans 13 amino acids. Trimming removed 6 bases from V and 6 bases from J, with 17 bases in between. CDR1 is SQVTM, CDR2 ANQGSEA, per germline.

V is TRBV29-1 and J is TRBJ2-7; TRBD1 aligns across 7 bases. The CDR3 has 13 residues. Germline CDR1 SQVTM, CDR2 ANQGSEA. V shed 3 bases and J 0 bases; nucleotides not matched to a gene: 2. The DNA of the CDR3 is TGCAGCGTTGAGACAGGGAACTCCTACGAGCAGTACTTC. This gives the protein CSVETGNSYEQYF.

The chain couples TRBV20-1 to TRBJ2-3; D possibly corresponds to TRBD2 (5 bases). Germline CDR1 and CDR2: DFQATT and SNEGSKA (reference sequence). The CDR3 is 14 residues long. The V end was cut by 3 bases, the J end by 2 bases, with 12 bases between. CDR3 sequence reads: CSARRRGLTDTQYF. CDR3 DNA: TGCAGTGCTAGGCGCCGAGGGCTCACAGATACGCAGTATTTT.

This chain joins TRBV2 and TRBJ1-5, with TRBD1 as a possible D gene (6 bases). This CDR3 has 14 residues. The V gene lost 3 bases and the J gene lost 1 base, with 7 bases spanning the gap. CDR1 is SNHLY and CDR2 is FYNNEI in the germline V gene. This CDR3 reads CASSEGASNQPQHF. The DNA of the CDR3 is TGTGCCAGCAGTGAGGGGGCAAGCAATCAGCCCCAGCATTTT.